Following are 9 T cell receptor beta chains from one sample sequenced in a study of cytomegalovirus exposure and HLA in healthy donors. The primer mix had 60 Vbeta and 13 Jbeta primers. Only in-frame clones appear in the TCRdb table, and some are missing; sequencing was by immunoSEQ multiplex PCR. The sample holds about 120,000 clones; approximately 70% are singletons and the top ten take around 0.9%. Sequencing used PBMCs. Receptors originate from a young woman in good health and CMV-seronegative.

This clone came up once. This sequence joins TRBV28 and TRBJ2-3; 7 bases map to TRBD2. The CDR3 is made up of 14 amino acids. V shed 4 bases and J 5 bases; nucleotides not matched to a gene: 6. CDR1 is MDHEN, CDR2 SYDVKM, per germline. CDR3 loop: CASSWGGVVDTQYF. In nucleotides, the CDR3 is TGTGCCAGCAGTTGGGGGGGAGTGGTAGATACGCAGTATTTT. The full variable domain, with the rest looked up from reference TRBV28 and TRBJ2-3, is DVKVTQSSRYLVKRTGEKVFLECVQDMDHENMFWYRQDPGLGLRLIYFSYDVKMKEKGDIPEGYSVSREKKERFSLILESASTNQTSMYLCASSWGGVVDTQYFGPGTRLTVL.

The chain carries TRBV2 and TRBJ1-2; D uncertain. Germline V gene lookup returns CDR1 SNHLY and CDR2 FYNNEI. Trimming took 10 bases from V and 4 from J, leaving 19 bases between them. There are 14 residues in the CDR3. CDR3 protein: CAIPNPTGIYGYTF. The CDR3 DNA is TGTGCCATCCCAAACCCGACGGGAATCTATGGCTACACCTTC.

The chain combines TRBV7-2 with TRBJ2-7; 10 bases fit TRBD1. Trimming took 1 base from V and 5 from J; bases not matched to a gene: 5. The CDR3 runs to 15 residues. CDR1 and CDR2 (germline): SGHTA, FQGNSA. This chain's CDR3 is CASSLVAGTGDEQYF. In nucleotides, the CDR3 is TGTGCCAGCAGCTTAGTTGCGGGGACAGGGGACGAGCAGTACTTC.

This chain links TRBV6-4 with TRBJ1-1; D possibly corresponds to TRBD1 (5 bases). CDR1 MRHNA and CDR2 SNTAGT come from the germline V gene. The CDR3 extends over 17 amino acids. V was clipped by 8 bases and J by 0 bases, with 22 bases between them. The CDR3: CASGKGDKGAVNTEAFF. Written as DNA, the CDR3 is TGTGCCAGCGGTAAAGGGGATAAAGGGGCAGTGAACACTGAAGCTTTCTTT.

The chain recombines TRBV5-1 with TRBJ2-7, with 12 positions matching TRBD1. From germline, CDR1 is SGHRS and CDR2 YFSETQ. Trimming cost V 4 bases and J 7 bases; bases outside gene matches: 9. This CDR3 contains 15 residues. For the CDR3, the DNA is TGCGCCAGCAGCGGAGGGACAGGGGGCGTAAAAGAGCAGTACTTC. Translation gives CASSGGTGGVKEQYF.

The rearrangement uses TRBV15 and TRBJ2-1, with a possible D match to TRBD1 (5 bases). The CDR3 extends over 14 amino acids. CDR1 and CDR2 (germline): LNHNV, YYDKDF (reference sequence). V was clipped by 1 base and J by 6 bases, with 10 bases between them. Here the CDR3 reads CATSRGQLSNEQFF. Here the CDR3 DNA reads TGTGCCACCAGCAGAGGACAGTTGAGCAATGAGCAGTTCTTC.

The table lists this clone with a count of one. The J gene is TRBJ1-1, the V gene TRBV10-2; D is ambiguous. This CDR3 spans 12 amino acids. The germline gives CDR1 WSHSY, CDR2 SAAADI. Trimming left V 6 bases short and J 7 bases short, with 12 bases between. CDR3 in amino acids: CASRTGNVEAFF. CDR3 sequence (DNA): TGCGCCAGCAGAACGGGGAACGTTGAAGCTTTCTTT.

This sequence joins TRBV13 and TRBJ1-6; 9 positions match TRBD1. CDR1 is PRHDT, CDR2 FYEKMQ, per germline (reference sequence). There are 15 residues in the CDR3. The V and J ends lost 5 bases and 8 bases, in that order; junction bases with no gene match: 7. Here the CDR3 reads CASSVRQGGHSPLHF. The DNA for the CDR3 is TGTGCCAGCAGCGTTAGACAGGGGGGTCATTCACCCCTCCACTTT.

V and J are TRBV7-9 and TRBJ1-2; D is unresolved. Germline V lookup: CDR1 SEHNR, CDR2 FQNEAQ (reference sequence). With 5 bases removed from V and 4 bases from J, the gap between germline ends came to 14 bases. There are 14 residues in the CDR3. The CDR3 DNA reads TGTGCCAGCAGCACAGCCCAGATGGGCTATGGCTACACCTTC. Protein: CASSTAQMGYGYTF.